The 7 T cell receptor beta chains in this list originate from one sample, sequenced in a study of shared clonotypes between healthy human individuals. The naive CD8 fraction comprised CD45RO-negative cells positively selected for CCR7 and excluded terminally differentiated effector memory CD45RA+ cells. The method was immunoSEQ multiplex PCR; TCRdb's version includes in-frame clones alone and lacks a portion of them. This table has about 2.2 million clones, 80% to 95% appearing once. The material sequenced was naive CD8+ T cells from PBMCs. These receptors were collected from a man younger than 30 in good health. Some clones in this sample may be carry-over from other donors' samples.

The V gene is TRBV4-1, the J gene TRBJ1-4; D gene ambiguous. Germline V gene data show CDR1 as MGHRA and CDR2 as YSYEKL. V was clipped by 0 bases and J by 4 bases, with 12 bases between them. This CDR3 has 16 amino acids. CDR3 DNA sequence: TGCGCCAGCAGCCAAGATTGGCCAGTCCTTAATGAAAAACTGTTTTTT. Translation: CASSQDWPVLNEKLFF.

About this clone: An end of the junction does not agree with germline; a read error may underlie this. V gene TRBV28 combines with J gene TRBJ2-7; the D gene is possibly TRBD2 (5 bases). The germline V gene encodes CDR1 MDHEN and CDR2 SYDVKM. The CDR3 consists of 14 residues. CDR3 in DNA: TGTGCCAGCGGTTTCACGGACTCCGCCTACGAGCAGTACTTC. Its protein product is CASGFTDSAYEQYF.

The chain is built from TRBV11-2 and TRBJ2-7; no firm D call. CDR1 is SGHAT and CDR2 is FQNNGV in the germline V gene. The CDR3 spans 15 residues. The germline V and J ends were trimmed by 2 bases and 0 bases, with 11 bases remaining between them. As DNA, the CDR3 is TGTGCCAGCAGCTTAACGTCGTCAAGCTCCTACGAGCAGTACTTC. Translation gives CASSLTSSSSYEQYF. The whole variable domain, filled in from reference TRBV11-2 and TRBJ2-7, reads EAGVAQSPRYKIIEKRQSVAFWCNPISGHATLYWYQQILGQGPKLLIQFQNNGVVDDSQLPKDRFSAERLKGVDSTLKIQPAKLEDSAVYLCASSLTSSSSYEQYFGPGTRLTVT.

CDR3 DNA: TGTGCCAGCAGCTTTAGTACCACTGAGCAGTTCTTC. It translates to CASSFSTTEQFF. The genes are TRBV11-2 and TRBJ2-1; D not certain. The CDR3 is 12 amino acids. Between the trimmed V and J ends, which lost 3 bases and 9 bases, there was a span of 9 bases. Looked up from germline, CDR1 is SGHAT and CDR2 is FQNNGV. Combining the CDR3 with reference TRBV11-2 and TRBJ2-1 gives the whole variable domain EAGVAQSPRYKIIEKRQSVAFWCNPISGHATLYWYQQILGQGPKLLIQFQNNGVVDDSQLPKDRFSAERLKGVDSTLKIQPAKLEDSAVYLCASSFSTTEQFFGPGTRLTVL.

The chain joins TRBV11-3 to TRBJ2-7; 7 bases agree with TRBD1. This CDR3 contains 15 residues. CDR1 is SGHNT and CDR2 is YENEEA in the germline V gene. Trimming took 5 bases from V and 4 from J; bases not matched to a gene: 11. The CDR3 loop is CASSLRQGHGYEQYF. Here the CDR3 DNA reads TGTGCCAGCAGCCTAAGACAGGGCCACGGATACGAGCAGTACTTC.

The chain's CDR3 is CASSLAVGGSYEQYF. DNA for the CDR3: TGTGCCAGCAGCTTGGCAGTGGGCGGCTCCTACGAGCAGTACTTC. The J gene is TRBJ2-7, the V gene TRBV5-8; D unresolved. Between the trimmed V and J ends, which lost 0 bases and 0 bases, there was a span of 10 bases. CDR1 and CDR2 from the germline V gene are SGHTS and YDEGEE. The length of the CDR3 is 15 residues.

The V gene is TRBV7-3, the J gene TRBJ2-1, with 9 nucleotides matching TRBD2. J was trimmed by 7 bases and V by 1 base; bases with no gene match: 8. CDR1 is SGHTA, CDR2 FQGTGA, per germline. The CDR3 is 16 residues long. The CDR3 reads CASSLIAGGPGNEQFF. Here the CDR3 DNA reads TGTGCCAGCAGCTTAATTGCGGGAGGGCCAGGGAATGAGCAGTTCTTC.